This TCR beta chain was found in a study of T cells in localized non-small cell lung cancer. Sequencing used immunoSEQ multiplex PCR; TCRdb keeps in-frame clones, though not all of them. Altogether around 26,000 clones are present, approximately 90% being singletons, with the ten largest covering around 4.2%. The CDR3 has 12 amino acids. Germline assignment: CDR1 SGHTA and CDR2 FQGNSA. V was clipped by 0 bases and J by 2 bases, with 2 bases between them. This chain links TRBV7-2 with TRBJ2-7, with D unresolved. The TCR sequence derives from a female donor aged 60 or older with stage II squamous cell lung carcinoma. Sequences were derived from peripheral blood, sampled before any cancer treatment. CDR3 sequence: CASSLAAYEQYF. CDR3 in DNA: TGTGCCAGCAGCTTAGCTGCCTACGAGCAGTACTTC.